A selection of T cell receptor beta chains follows, all from one sample in a study of T cells in Graves' hyperthyroidism and ophthalmopathy. From the multiplex PCR reads, TCRdb called clonotypes with MiXCR, one entry per CDR3 protein. The sample includes around 540,000 distinct CDR3 sequences, about 45% of them seen just once. The sequenced sample consisted of peripheral blood or thyroid tissue (not recorded which). These receptors were collected from a young woman with Graves' hyperthyroidism. CDR3s include the opening cysteine and the closing phenylalanine or tryptophan. A D gene is named only where the DNA matches it firmly. Clone size is stated in some rows and not others, as once, few, many or a class when expanded.

13	TRBV2	TRBD1	TRBJ1-1	NA	CASSNDGQGGAFF	TGTGCCAGCAGCAACGATGGACAGGGAGGGGCTTTCTTT
14	TRBV11-2	NA	TRBJ2-7	few	CASSSLKKSYEQYF	TGTGCCAGCAGCTCCCTCAAAAAGTCCTACGAGCAGTACTTC
15	TRBV7-9	TRBD1	TRBJ2-7	NA	CASSPVVNTGDEQYF	TGTGCCAGCAGTCCTGTCGTAAATACAGGGGACGAGCAGTACTTC
16	TRBV6-5	TRBD2	TRBJ2-5	few	CASSLWLTSGEETQYF	TGTGCCAGCAGTCTCTGGCTGACTAGCGGGGAAGAGACCCAGTACTTC
12	TRBV7-6	NA	TRBJ2-7	NA	CAWNDHSYEQYF	TGTGCCTGGAACGACCACTCCTACGAGCAGTACTTC
15	TRBV15	NA	TRBJ2-5	NA	CATSRDPGRQETQYF	TGTGCCACCAGCAGAGACCCTGGGCGGCAAGAGACCCAGTACTTC
15	TRBV25-1	TRBD2	TRBJ2-7	NA	CASLSLAGGENEQYF	TGTGCCAGCTTATCACTAGCGGGAGGGGAGAACGAGCAGTACTTC
13	TRBV7-3	NA	TRBJ1-6	many	CASSLTGNSPLHF	TGTGCCAGCAGCTTAACAGGGAATTCACCCCTCCACTTT
15	TRBV11-2	TRBD2	TRBJ2-2	few	CASSTRGGLAGELFF	TGTGCCAGCAGCACGCGGGGGGGTTTGGCCGGGGAGCTGTTTTTT
16	TRBV25-1	TRBD1	TRBJ1-1	few	CASSSGQANSNTEAFF	TGTGCCAGCAGCTCGGGACAGGCAAATTCGAACACTGAAGCTTTCTTT
15	TRBV19	NA	TRBJ2-6	many	CASSTQGSGANVLTF	TGTGCCAGTAGTACACAGGGTTCTGGGGCCAACGTCCTGACTTTC
15	TRBV7-9	NA	TRBJ2-5	many	CASSPRRMRSETQYF	TGTGCCAGCAGCCCCCGTAGGATGCGCTCGGAGACCCAGTACTTC
15	TRBV24-1	NA	TRBJ1-2	many	CATSSPDGRRDGYTF	TGTGCCACCAGCTCTCCGGACGGGAGACGGGATGGCTACACCTTC
13	TRBV29-1	NA	TRBJ1-5	NA	CSVRAGFDQPQHF	TGCAGCGTTCGTGCGGGCTTTGATCAGCCCCAGCATTTT
14	TRBV29-1	TRBD2	TRBJ2-7	NA	CSVEQGLAGIKQYF	TGCAGCGTTGAGCAGGGACTAGCGGGAATCAAGCAGTACTTC
15	TRBV7-9	NA	TRBJ1-6	NA	CASSSLTPQGSPLHF	TGTGCCTCCAGCAGCTTAACGCCCCAGGGGTCACCCCTCCACTTT
10	TRBV4-2	NA	TRBJ1-1	few	CASSQEKTFF	TGTGCCAGCAGCCAAGAAAAGACTTTCTTT
14	TRBV15	NA	TRBJ1-2	many	CATSRVSQGNGYTF	TGTGCCACCAGCAGAGTTTCACAGGGAAATGGCTACACCTTC
15	TRBV6-1	NA	TRBJ2-5	NA	CASSERLGVRETQYF	TGTGCCAGCAGTGAAAGACTAGGGGTCAGAGAGACCCAGTACTTC
13	TRBV12-3/TRBV12-4	NA	TRBJ2-7	few	CASSTQGFGEQYF	TGTGCCAGCAGTACGCAGGGATTTGGCGAGCAGTACTTC
12	TRBV7-9	NA	TRBJ1-1	many	CASSLTGLEAFF	TGTGCCAGCAGCTTAACCGGATTAGAAGCTTTCTTT
12	TRBV7-9	NA	TRBJ1-2	few	CASSSIRGGYTF	TGTGCCAGCAGCTCCATTCGGGGCGGCTACACCTTC
15	TRBV7-2	TRBD2	TRBJ2-7	NA	CASSPLTSGKNEQYF	TGTGCCAGCAGCCCCCTGACTAGCGGGAAGAACGAGCAGTACTTC
16	TRBV7-9	NA	TRBJ2-7	NA	CASSLDPPGAIYEQYF	TGTGCCAGCAGCTTAGATCCGCCAGGGGCTATCTACGAGCAGTACTTC
13	TRBV10-2	NA	TRBJ2-3	NA	CASKLTNTDTQYF	TGCGCCAGCAAACTGACTAACACAGATACGCAGTATTTT
12	TRBV29-1	TRBD1	TRBJ1-5	NA	CSVCPRGQPQHF	TGCAGCGTGTGTCCCAGGGGGCAGCCCCAGCATTTT
14	TRBV24-1	TRBD2	TRBJ2-2	NA	CATSSSGRAGELFF	TGTGCCACCAGTTCTAGCGGGAGAGCCGGGGAGCTGTTTTTT
12	TRBV20-1	NA	TRBJ2-7	NA	CSARWMSYEQYF	TGCAGTGCTAGGTGGATGTCCTACGAGCAGTACTTC
18	TRBV20-1	TRBD1	TRBJ1-2	NA	CSAGDRGQATTKNYGYTF	TGCAGTGCTGGAGACCGTGGACAGGCTACAACCAAGAACTATGGCTACACCTTC
14	TRBV7-8	NA	TRBJ1-2	NA	CASSQDMVQGGYTF	TGTGCCAGCAGCCAAGATATGGTCCAGGGCGGCTACACCTTC
13	TRBV9	TRBD1	TRBJ1-3	NA	CASQTGAGNTIYF	TGTGCCAGCCAAACAGGGGCTGGAAACACCATATATTTT
15	TRBV7-8	TRBD1	TRBJ1-4	NA	CASSLGGLHNAKLFF	TGTGCCAGCAGTTTAGGGGGCCTTCACAACGCAAAACTGTTTTTT
16	TRBV6-2/TRBV6-3	NA	TRBJ1-5	NA	CASSYRTGHANQPQHF	TGTGCCAGCAGTTACCGAACCGGACACGCAAATCAGCCCCAGCATTTT
15	TRBV7-2	NA	TRBJ1-2	many	CASSLDPQVNYGYTF	TGTGCCAGCAGCTTAGACCCGCAGGTTAACTATGGCTACACCTTC
16	TRBV29-1	TRBD1	TRBJ2-5	few	CSVDGGTGKGGETQYF	TGCAGCGTTGACGGAGGGACAGGTAAAGGCGGAGAGACCCAGTACTTC
14	TRBV10-3	NA	TRBJ2-3	once	CAIRDSQGTDTQYF	TGTGCCATCAGGGACTCCCAGGGCACAGATACGCAGTATTTT
16	TRBV15	TRBD1	TRBJ2-6	NA	CATSGQGHSGANVLTF	TGTGCCACCAGCGGACAGGGTCACTCTGGGGCCAACGTCCTGACTTTC
13	TRBV11-1	TRBD1	TRBJ1-6	NA	CASSEQGLITLHF	TGTGCCAGCTCCGAACAGGGGTTGATTACCCTCCACTTT
17	TRBV10-3	NA	TRBJ2-7	many	CAISGRREVGTSHEQYF	TGTGCCATCAGTGGAAGAAGGGAGGTCGGGACATCTCACGAGCAGTACTTC
13	TRBV14	NA	TRBJ1-1	NA	CASSQDWYTEAFF	TGTGCCAGCAGCCAAGACTGGTATACTGAAGCTTTCTTT
13	TRBV29-1	NA	TRBJ1-1	many	CSVERTVGTEAFF	TGCAGCGTTGAAAGGACAGTTGGTACTGAAGCTTTCTTT
18	TRBV7-8	NA	TRBJ2-5	NA	CASSLRGAQGVRGETQYF	TGTGCCAGCAGCTTAAGGGGGGCACAGGGCGTTCGGGGTGAGACCCAGTACTTC
11	TRBV2	NA	TRBJ2-6	NA	CASHGANVLTF	TGTGCCAGCCACGGGGCCAACGTCCTGACTTTC
12	TRBV7-8	NA	TRBJ2-1	once	CATSLAAWEQFF	TGTGCCACCAGCCTTGCCGCGTGGGAGCAGTTCTTC
15	TRBV25-1	TRBD1	TRBJ1-2	few	CASSPRRGQPDDYTF	TGTGCCAGCTCACCTCGAAGGGGGCAGCCTGACGACTACACCTTC
15	TRBV2	NA	TRBJ1-1	NA	CASSHRAGGHTEAFF	TGTGCCAGCAGCCACAGAGCGGGGGGCCACACTGAAGCTTTCTTT
17	TRBV20-1	NA	TRBJ2-5	few	CSARDGAAGSSSETQYF	TGCAGTGCTAGAGATGGGGCGGCGGGCAGTTCCAGTGAGACCCAGTACTTC
15	TRBV2	NA	TRBJ2-7	few	CASSYSTRAPYEQYF	TGTGCCAGCAGTTACTCGACCAGGGCACCCTACGAGCAGTACTTC
14	TRBV5-1	TRBD1	TRBJ1-1	NA	CASSSGGQGSEAFF	TGCGCCAGCAGCTCGGGGGGACAGGGCTCTGAAGCTTTCTTT
14	TRBV29-1	NA	TRBJ1-1	many	CSVEGGHIGGEAFF	TGCAGCGTTGAGGGGGGACACATCGGGGGTGAAGCTTTCTTT
14	TRBV7-2	NA	TRBJ1-1	NA	CASSFDRTSTEAFF	TGTGCCAGCAGCTTCGACAGGACTAGCACTGAAGCTTTCTTT
13	TRBV7-6	NA	TRBJ1-1	NA	CASSLTREAGAFF	TGTGCCAGCAGCTTAACGCGGGAGGCGGGAGCTTTCTTT
14	TRBV29-1	NA	TRBJ2-3	few	CSVRVRDSSDTQYF	TGCAGCGTTCGGGTCAGGGACTCCAGCGATACGCAGTATTTT
14	TRBV7-8	NA	TRBJ1-5	NA	CASSPAPGTQPQHF	TGTGCCAGCTCACCCGCCCCCGGGACACAGCCCCAGCATTTT
16	TRBV5-1	NA	TRBJ1-1	NA	CASSPNGIYMNTQAFF	TGCGCCAGCAGCCCCAATGGGATTTACATGAACACTCAAGCTTTCTTT